Shown below are 9 T cell receptor beta chains from a single sample sequenced in a study of beta chain features in type 1 diabetes. Expressed TCRB transcripts were sequenced because the entire RNA isolate underwent reverse transcription. The protocol was immunoSEQ multiplex PCR, while the TCRdb copy is restricted to in-frame clones and leaves out a portion. The sample records some 330,000 clones, 9.5% to 12% being singletons. The specimen was naive CD4+ T cells from blood. Source of these receptors: a woman under 40 in good health.

The V gene is TRBV11-3, the J gene TRBJ2-3, with 10 positions matching TRBD2. CDR1 and CDR2 (germline): SGHNT, YENEEA. CDR3 length: 17 residues. With V trimmed by 5 bases and J by 0 bases, 8 bases remained unmatched. In DNA, the CDR3 is TGTGCCAGCAGCCCAGGACTAGCGGTTGGAAGCACAGATACGCAGTATTTT. Translated, it gives CASSPGLAVGSTDTQYF.

This chain joins TRBV6-6 and TRBJ2-3, with D unresolved. Germline values: CDR1 MNHNY, CDR2 SVGAGI (reference sequence). This CDR3 comprises 11 residues. The ends were cut back, 5 bases at V and 6 bases at J, with 6 bases in the middle. DNA for the CDR3: TGTGCCAGCAGTCGAGGTGATACGCAGTATTTT. Its translation is CASSRGDTQYF.

This clone has more than one count but fewer than ten. This CDR3 is also generated by other DNA sequences in the sample. This chain uses TRBV28 with TRBJ2-7; D not resolved. Germline V gene data show CDR1 as MDHEN and CDR2 as SYDVKM. The CDR3 length is 11 residues. Trimming stripped 2 bases from V and 4 bases from J, with 3 bases between. In nucleotides, the CDR3 is TGTGCCAGCAGTTTAGAGTACGAGCAGTACTTC. It yields the protein CASSLEYEQYF.

This clone turned up a few times. J is TRBJ2-3 and V is TRBV9, with D perhaps TRBD2 (6 bases). Trimming pared 4 bases from V and 4 bases from J, leaving 16 bases between. This CDR3 has 15 residues. The germline V gene has CDR1 SGDLS and CDR2 YYNGEE. CDR3 DNA sequence: TGTGCCAGCAGCCTTCTGTCGGGCGGGGCAGATACGCAGTATTTT. It yields the protein CASSLLSGGADTQYF. The whole variable domain, filled in from reference TRBV9 and TRBJ2-3, reads DSGVTQTPKHLITATGQRVTLRCSPRSGDLSVYWYQQSLDQGLQFLIQYYNGEERAKGNILERFSAQQFPDLHSELNLSSLELGDSALYFCASSLLSGGADTQYFGPGTRLTVL.

The sample holds a few counts of this clone. The chain joins TRBV5-4 to TRBJ2-1; D is possibly TRBD1 (6 bases). Trimming cost V 4 bases and J 9 bases, with 14 bases left between them. The CDR3 runs 13 residues. In germline, CDR1 is SGHNT, CDR2 YYREEE (reference sequence). The CDR3 is CASSPEGEREQFF. The DNA for the CDR3 is TGTGCCAGCAGCCCCGAGGGGGAGCGTGAGCAGTTCTTC. The entire variable domain, with the rest obtained from reference TRBV5-4 and TRBJ2-1, is as follows: ETGVTQSPTHLIKTRGQQVTLRCSSQSGHNTVSWYQQALGQGPQFIFQYYREEENGRGNFPPRFSGLQFPNYSSELNVNALELDDSALYLCASSPEGEREQFFGPGTRLTVL.

This clone was detected only a few times. V usage is TRBV28 and J usage is TRBJ1-5; D gene unclear. There are 14 residues in the CDR3. Per the germline V gene, CDR1 is MDHEN and CDR2 is SYDVKM. The ends were cut back, 3 bases at V and 3 bases at J, with 9 bases in the middle. This CDR3 is CASSFTSFNQPQHF. CDR3 DNA sequence: TGTGCCAGCAGTTTTACCAGTTTCAATCAGCCCCAGCATTTT.

The gene calls are TRBV9 and TRBJ1-1; 8 positions match TRBD1. This CDR3 has 15 residues. Germline CDR1 SGDLS, CDR2 YYNGEE. V lost 3 bases to trimming and J lost 8 bases; unmatched junction nucleotides: 12. CDR3 sequence reads: CASSGVRTGTGEAFF. The DNA for the CDR3 is TGTGCCAGCAGCGGAGTTAGGACAGGGACCGGGGAAGCTTTCTTT.

This clone was seen only a few times. The V and J genes are TRBV4-2 and TRBJ2-1; D is possibly TRBD1 (5 bases). The length of the CDR3 is 15 residues. V lost 1 base to trimming and J lost 0 bases, with 7 bases between them. Germline lookup yields CDR1 LGHNA and CDR2 YNFKEQ. This chain's CDR3 is CASSQAQGSYNEQFF. The CDR3 nucleotides read TGTGCCAGCAGCCAAGCTCAGGGCTCCTACAATGAGCAGTTCTTC.

This clone was found a few times. The chain has TRBV7-9 and TRBJ2-5, with 8 bases that match TRBD2. CDR1 and CDR2 from the germline V gene are SEHNR and FQNEAQ (reference sequence). This CDR3 has 17 residues. The V gene end was trimmed by 5 bases and the J gene end by 1 base; junction bases not matched to a gene: 12. CDR3 DNA: TGTGCCAGCAGCCCAGCATGGGTTAGCGGGGTCCAAGAGACCCAGTACTTC. Translating it yields CASSPAWVSGVQETQYF.